Following are 8 T cell receptor beta chains from one sample sequenced in a study of blood T cells in healthy people across ages. Alongside a J-beta primer mix, a sample-barcoded 5' primer served in a second PCR lasting roughly 6 to 11 cycles. TCRdb reanalysed the 5' RACE reads using MiXCR and keeps one entry per CDR3 protein. Of about a million distinct CDR3 sequences in the sample, roughly half were seen once. Sequenced sample: blood. The receptors here all came from a woman between 55 and 75 years old in good health.

The chain employs TRBV25-1 and TRBJ2-7; 7 bases line up with TRBD2. J gave up 0 bases and V 3 bases, and 5 bases lay outside the gene matches. The CDR3 contains 15 residues. Germline lookup yields CDR1 MGHDK and CDR2 SYGVNS. Written as DNA, the CDR3 is TGTGCCAGCAGTGATCGGCTAGCGGACTCCTACGAGCAGTACTTC. Translation: CASSDRLADSYEQYF.

With respect to this clonotype: The junction shows a germline mismatch at one end, possibly a read error. This chain joins TRBV27 and TRBJ2-7; D not certain. This CDR3 spans 13 amino acids. Germline lookup yields CDR1 MNHEY and CDR2 SMNVEV (reference sequence). CDR3 DNA sequence: TGTGCCGGCAGTGCCGGGCAAAGCTACGAGCAGTACTTC. Translating gives CAGSAGQSYEQYF.

This clonotype was counted a single time. The rearrangement uses TRBV5-1 and TRBJ2-1; D possibly uses TRBD1 or TRBD2 (6 bases each). The length of the CDR3 is 14 residues. Trimming took off 6 bases at V and 6 bases at J, with 16 bases between the two ends. Germline CDR1 reads SGHRS; CDR2 reads YFSETQ. CDR3 sequence (DNA): TGCGCCAGCACCCCGACCGGGGGCGGCAATGAGCAGTTCTTC. This codes for CASTPTGGGNEQFF.

This clonotype was observed a handful of times. The V and J genes are TRBV5-1 and TRBJ1-5; D gene unclear. This CDR3 region has 11 residues. The ends were cut back, 5 bases at V and 5 bases at J, with 5 bases in the middle. Looked up from germline, CDR1 is SGHRS and CDR2 is YFSETQ. The CDR3 loop reads CASRAHQPQHF. CDR3 bases: TGCGCCAGCAGAGCTCATCAGCCCCAGCATTTT.

The chain couples TRBV30 to TRBJ2-1; D is perhaps TRBD2 (5 bases). Germline loops: CDR1 GTSNPN, CDR2 SVGIG (reference sequence). Trimming removed 0 bases from V and 9 bases from J, with 18 bases in between. This CDR3 is built from 15 residues. CDR3 coding DNA: TGTGCCTGGAGTGTAACCTCGCGGGCCCGAGGTGAGCAGTTCTTC. It specifies CAWSVTSRARGEQFF.

The chain is built from TRBV7-2 and TRBJ2-7; TRBD2 matches at 8 bases. The CDR3 runs to 14 residues. The V gene end was trimmed by 7 bases and the J gene end by 4 bases; junction bases not matched to a gene: 9. Germline V gene sequence: CDR1 SGHTA, CDR2 FQGNSA. The CDR3 loop reads CASTTGTRRYEQYF. The CDR3 DNA reads as TGTGCCAGCACCACCGGGACTAGGCGGTACGAGCAGTACTTC.

This clonotype showed up just once. The chain is built from TRBV28 and TRBJ2-3; 7 bases align to TRBD2. V gave up 11 bases and J gave up 5 bases; unmatched junction bases: 13. The germline gives CDR1 MDHEN, CDR2 SYDVKM. The CDR3 has 14 residues. Written as DNA, the CDR3 is TGTGCCCTCGGGGCGGGAGCCTTCGGAGATACGCAGTATTTT. Protein sequence: CALGAGAFGDTQYF.

The J gene is TRBJ2-5, the V gene TRBV5-1; 11 nucleotides line up with TRBD2. CDR3 size: 16 residues. V shed 4 bases, J shed 0 bases, and the junction held 5 bases outside the gene matches. Germline V gene sequence: CDR1 SGHRS, CDR2 YFSETQ. The CDR3 DNA reads TGCGCCAGCAGCCGCCGGGGACTAGCGGACCAAGAGACCCAGTACTTC. Its translation: CASSRRGLADQETQYF.